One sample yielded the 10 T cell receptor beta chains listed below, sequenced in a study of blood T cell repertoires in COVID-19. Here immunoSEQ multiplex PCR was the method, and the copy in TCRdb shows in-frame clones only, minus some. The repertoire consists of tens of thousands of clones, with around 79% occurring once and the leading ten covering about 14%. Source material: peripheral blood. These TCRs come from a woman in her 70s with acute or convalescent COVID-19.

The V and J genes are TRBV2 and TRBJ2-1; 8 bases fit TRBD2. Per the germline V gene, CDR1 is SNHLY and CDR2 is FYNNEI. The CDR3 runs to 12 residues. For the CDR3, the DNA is TGTGCGATAGCGGGGTTTTACAATGAGCAGTTCTTC. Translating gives CAIAGFYNEQFF.

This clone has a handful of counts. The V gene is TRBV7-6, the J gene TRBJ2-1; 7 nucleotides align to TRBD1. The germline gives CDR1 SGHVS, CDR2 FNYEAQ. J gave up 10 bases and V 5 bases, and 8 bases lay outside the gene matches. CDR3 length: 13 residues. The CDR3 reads CASSKDPQGEQFF. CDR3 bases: TGTGCCAGCAGCAAAGACCCACAGGGGGAGCAGTTCTTC.

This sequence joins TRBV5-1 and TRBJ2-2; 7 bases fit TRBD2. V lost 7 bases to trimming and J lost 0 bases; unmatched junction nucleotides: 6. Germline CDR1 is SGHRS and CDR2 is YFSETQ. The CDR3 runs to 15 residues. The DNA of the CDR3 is TGCGCCAGCGCACCGGGACTAACGAACACCGGGGAGCTGTTTTTT. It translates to CASAPGLTNTGELFF.

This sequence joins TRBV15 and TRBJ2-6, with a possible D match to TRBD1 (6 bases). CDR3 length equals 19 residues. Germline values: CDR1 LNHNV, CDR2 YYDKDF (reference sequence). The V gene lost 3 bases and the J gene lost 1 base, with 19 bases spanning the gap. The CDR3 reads CATSRGVPGAKSGANVLTF. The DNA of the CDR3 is TGTGCCACCAGCAGGGGGGTCCCAGGGGCCAAATCTGGGGCCAACGTCCTGACTTTC.

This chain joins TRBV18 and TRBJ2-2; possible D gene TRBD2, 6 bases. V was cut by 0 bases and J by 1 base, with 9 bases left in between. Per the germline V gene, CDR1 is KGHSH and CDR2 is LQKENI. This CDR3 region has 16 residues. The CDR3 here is CASSPPPGGNTGELFF. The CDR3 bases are TGTGCCAGCTCACCACCCCCCGGGGGGAACACCGGGGAGCTGTTTTTT.

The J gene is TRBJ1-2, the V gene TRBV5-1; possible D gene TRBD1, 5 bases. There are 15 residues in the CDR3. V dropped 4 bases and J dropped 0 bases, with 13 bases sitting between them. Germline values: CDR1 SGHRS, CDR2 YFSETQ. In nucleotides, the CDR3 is TGCGCCAGCAGCCCCTGGGGGGGAGCTAACTATGGCTACACCTTC. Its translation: CASSPWGGANYGYTF.

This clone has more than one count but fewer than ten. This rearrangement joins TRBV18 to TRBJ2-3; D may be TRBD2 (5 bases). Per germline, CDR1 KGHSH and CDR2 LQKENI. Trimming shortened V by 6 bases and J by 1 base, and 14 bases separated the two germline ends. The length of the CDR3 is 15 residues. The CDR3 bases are TGTGCCAGCTCCCCGGTTGGAGCGGGCACAGATACGCAGTATTTT. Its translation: CASSPVGAGTDTQYF.

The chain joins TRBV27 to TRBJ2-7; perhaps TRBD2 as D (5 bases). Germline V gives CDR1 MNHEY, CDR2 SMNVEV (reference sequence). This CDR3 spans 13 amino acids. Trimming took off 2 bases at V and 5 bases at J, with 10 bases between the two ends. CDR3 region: CASSLRDGDEQYF. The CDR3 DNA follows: TGTGCCAGCAGTTTAAGAGACGGGGACGAGCAGTACTTC.

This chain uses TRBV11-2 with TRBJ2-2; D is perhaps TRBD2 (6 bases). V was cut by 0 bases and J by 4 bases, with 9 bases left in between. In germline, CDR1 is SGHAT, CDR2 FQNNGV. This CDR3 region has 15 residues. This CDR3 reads CASSLDPGGTGELFF. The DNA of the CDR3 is TGTGCCAGCAGCTTAGATCCCGGGGGCACCGGGGAGCTGTTTTTT.

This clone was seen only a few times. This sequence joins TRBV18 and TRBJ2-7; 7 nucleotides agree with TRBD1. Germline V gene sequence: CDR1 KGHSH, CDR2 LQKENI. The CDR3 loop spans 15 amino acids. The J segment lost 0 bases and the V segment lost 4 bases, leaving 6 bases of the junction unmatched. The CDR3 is CASSLGTASSYEQYF. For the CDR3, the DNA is TGTGCCAGCTCACTAGGGACAGCGAGCTCCTACGAGCAGTACTTC.